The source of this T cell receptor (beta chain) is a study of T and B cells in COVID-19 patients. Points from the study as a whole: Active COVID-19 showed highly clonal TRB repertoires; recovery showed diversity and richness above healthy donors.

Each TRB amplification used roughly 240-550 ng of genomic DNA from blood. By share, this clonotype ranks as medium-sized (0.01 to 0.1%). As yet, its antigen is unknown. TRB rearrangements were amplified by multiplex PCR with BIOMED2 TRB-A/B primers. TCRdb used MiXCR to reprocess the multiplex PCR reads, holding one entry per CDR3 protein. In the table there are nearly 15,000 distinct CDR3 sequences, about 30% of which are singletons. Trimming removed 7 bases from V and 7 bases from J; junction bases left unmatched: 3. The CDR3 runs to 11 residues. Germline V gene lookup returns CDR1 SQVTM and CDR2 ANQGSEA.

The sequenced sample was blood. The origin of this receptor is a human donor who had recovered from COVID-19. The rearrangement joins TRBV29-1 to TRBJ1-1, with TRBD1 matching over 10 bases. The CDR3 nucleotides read TGCAGCGGCCGGGACAGGGGTGAAGCTTTCTTT. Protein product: CSGRDRGEAFF.